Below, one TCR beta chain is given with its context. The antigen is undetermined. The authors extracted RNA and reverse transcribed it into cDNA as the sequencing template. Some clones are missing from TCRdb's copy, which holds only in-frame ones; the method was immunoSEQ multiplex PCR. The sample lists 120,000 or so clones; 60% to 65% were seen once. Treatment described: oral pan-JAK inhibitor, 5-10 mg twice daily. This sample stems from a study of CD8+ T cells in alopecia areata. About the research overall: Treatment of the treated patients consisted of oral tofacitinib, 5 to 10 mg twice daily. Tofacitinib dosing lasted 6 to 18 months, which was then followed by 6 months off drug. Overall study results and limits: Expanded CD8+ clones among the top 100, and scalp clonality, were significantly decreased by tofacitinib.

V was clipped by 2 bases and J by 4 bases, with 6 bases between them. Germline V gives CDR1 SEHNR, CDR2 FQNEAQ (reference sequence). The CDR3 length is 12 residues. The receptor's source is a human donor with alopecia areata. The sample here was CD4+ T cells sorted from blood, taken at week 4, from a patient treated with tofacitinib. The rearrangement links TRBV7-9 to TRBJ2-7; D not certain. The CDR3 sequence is CASSLTAYEQYF. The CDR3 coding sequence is TGTGCCAGCAGCTTAACTGCTTACGAGCAGTACTTC.